This T cell receptor (beta chain) is drawn from a study of T cell repertoires in cytomegalovirus infection. This clonotype was counted many times. Its antigen is unknown. The CDR3 runs 11 residues. V was cut by 5 bases and J by 8 bases, with 7 bases left in between. Germline assignment: CDR1 MNHEY and CDR2 SVGEGT. TCRdb called the reads again in MiXCR, with one record for every CDR3 protein. The sample records tens of thousands of distinct CDR3 sequences, about a fifth being singletons. V and J are TRBV6-2 or TRBV6-3 and TRBJ2-1; no reliable D call. The clonotype originates from a human donor in good health (CMV status not recorded). Some clones in this sample may be carry-over from other donors' samples. The specimen was CD8+ T cells from cultured PBMCs, collected from culture after CMV antigen stimulation. The CDR3 spells CASSPLDEQFF. The CDR3 DNA reads as TGTGCCAGCAGTCCTTTGGATGAGCAGTTCTTC.